A single sample gave rise to the 2 T cell receptor beta chains below, sequenced in a study of cytomegalovirus exposure and HLA in healthy donors. Profiled with immunoSEQ multiplex PCR; TCRdb holds only in-frame clones, not every one. The top ten clones hold 1.5% to 2% of a sample with some 110,000 clones, 88% of them seen once. Source material: PBMCs. Source of these receptors: a woman between 18 and 30 years old in good health and CMV-seropositive.

This clone appeared once. The J gene is TRBJ2-2, the V gene TRBV7-8, with 9 bases fitting TRBD1. CDR1 is SGHVS, CDR2 FQNEAQ, per germline. The ends lost 6 bases at V and 7 bases at J; junction bases unmatched: 9. CDR3 length equals 15 residues. The CDR3 is CASSRDRDNNGELFF. The CDR3, as DNA: TGTGCCAGCAGTAGGGACAGGGATAATAACGGGGAGCTGTTTTTT. Based on the CDR3 plus reference TRBV7-8 and TRBJ2-2, the full variable domain is GAGVSQSPRYKVAKRGQDVALRCDPISGHVSLFWYQQALGQGPEFLTYFQNEAQLDKSGLPSDRFFAERPEGSVSTLKIQRTQQEDSAVYLCASSRDRDNNGELFFGEGSRLTVL.

This clone occurred a few times. The genes are TRBV29-1 and TRBJ1-4; D unresolved. Germline lookup yields CDR1 SQVTM and CDR2 ANQGSEA. The CDR3 runs to 12 residues. The ends were cut back, 7 bases at V and 6 bases at J, with 12 bases in the middle. For the CDR3, the DNA is TGCAGCGCCCGATCTCGGGATGAAAAACTGTTTTTT. This codes for CSARSRDEKLFF. Supplemented by reference TRBV29-1 and TRBJ1-4, the full variable domain reads SAVISQKPSRDICQRGTSLTIQCQVDSQVTMMFWYRQQPGQSLTLIATANQGSEATYESGFVIDKFPISRPNLTFSTLTVSNMSPEDSSIYLCSARSRDEKLFFGSGTQLSVL.